Below, 18 T cell receptor beta chains from the same sample are listed, as sequenced in a study of cytomegalovirus exposure and HLA in healthy donors. Primers included in the PCR were 60 Vbeta and 13 Jbeta primers. Sequencing was performed with immunoSEQ multiplex PCR; in TCRdb, only in-frame clones are kept and a portion is missing. This table has approximately 220,000 clones, roughly 70% appearing once. The material sequenced was PBMCs. The receptors shown here come from a woman in her 30s in good health and CMV-seronegative.

The chain is built from TRBV6-1 and TRBJ2-6, with D unclear. Trimming shortened V by 6 bases and J by 0 bases, and 6 bases separated the two germline ends. CDR1 MNHNS and CDR2 SASEGT come from the germline V gene. The CDR3 is 14 amino acids. CDR3 in amino acids: CASRESSGANVLTF. DNA of the CDR3: TGTGCCAGCAGGGAGAGCTCTGGGGCCAACGTCCTGACTTTC.

The rearrangement joins TRBV19 to TRBJ1-1, with D perhaps matching TRBD1 (6 bases). The germline CDR1 and CDR2 sequences are LNHDA and SQIVND (reference sequence). This CDR3 region has 13 residues. Trimming stripped 4 bases from V and 3 bases from J, with 9 bases between. In DNA, the CDR3 is TGTGCCAGTAGTAACAGGGATGACACTGAAGCTTTCTTT. It yields the protein CASSNRDDTEAFF.

V usage is TRBV6-5 and J usage is TRBJ1-1; 7 positions match TRBD1. The germline V gene encodes CDR1 MNHEY and CDR2 SVGAGI. The CDR3 covers 13 residues. V trimming: 5 bases; J trimming: 8 bases; junction bases outside the gene matches: 8. In nucleotides, the CDR3 is TGTGCCAGCAGTGAAAGGAAGACAGGGGAAGCTTTCTTT. Encoded protein: CASSERKTGEAFF.

This sequence joins TRBV9 and TRBJ2-3, with 12 positions matching TRBD2. V was pared by 2 bases and J by 2 bases, with 3 bases of the junction left unmatched. Germline CDR1 SGDLS, CDR2 YYNGEE. The CDR3 is 16 amino acids. The CDR3 region has the DNA TGTGCCAGCAGCGTGGGACTAGCGGGCCTCACAGATACGCAGTATTTT. It translates to CASSVGLAGLTDTQYF.

This clone was seen a single time. V gene TRBV21-1 combines with J gene TRBJ2-3; TRBD2 reflects the table's D call only, with no check against the DNA. TRBV21-1 is a pseudogene. This CDR3 contains 17 residues. CDR3 coding DNA: TGTGCCAGCAGCCCCGGACTACTAGCGAGCCGCACAGATACGCAGTATTTT. Protein sequence: CASSPGLLASRTDTQYF.

This sequence joins TRBV5-1 and TRBJ1-3, with 7 bases fitting TRBD1. V was pared by 0 bases and J by 4 bases, with 4 bases of the junction left unmatched. There are 15 residues in the CDR3. The germline V gene has CDR1 SGHRS and CDR2 YFSETQ. The CDR3 sequence is CASSLDRGRGNTIYF. The CDR3 bases are TGCGCCAGCAGCTTGGACAGGGGCCGAGGAAACACCATATATTTT.

The rearrangement joins TRBV5-1 to TRBJ1-3; 7 nucleotides line up with TRBD1. In germline, CDR1 is SGHRS, CDR2 YFSETQ. CDR3 length equals 16 residues. V was clipped by 4 bases and J by 1 base; unmatched bases: 8. The CDR3 coding sequence is TGCGCCAGCAGCAGAGACAGGGAGGTTTCTGGAAACACCATATATTTT. Translating it yields CASSRDREVSGNTIYF.

This rearrangement joins TRBV4-1 to TRBJ2-7; D possibly corresponds to TRBD1 (7 bases). This CDR3 comprises 13 residues. Germline V gene sequence: CDR1 MGHRA, CDR2 YSYEKL. Trimming took off 1 base at V and 12 bases at J, with 16 bases between the two ends. The CDR3 loop is CASSQVGGGRRYF. The CDR3 DNA reads TGCGCCAGCAGCCAAGTCGGAGGGGGCCGGCGGTACTTC.

This rearrangement joins TRBV9 to TRBJ2-1; TRBD2 aligns across 7 bases. The CDR3 is 15 amino acids. V lost 3 bases, J lost 0 bases, and 3 bases stayed unmatched. Germline V lookup: CDR1 SGDLS, CDR2 YYNGEE. CDR3 nucleotide sequence: TGTGCCAGCAGCGCTAGCGGAGTCTCCTACAATGAGCAGTTCTTC. This translates into CASSASGVSYNEQFF. The whole variable domain, filled in from reference TRBV9 and TRBJ2-1, reads DSGVTQTPKHLITATGQRVTLRCSPRSGDLSVYWYQQSLDQGLQFLIQYYNGEERAKGNILERFSAQQFPDLHSELNLSSLELGDSALYFCASSASGVSYNEQFFGPGTRLTVL.

The chain links TRBV5-1 to TRBJ2-5; D unclear. Germline V lookup: CDR1 SGHRS, CDR2 YFSETQ. The CDR3 loop spans 14 amino acids. Between the trimmed V and J ends, which lost 4 bases and 2 bases, there was a span of 12 bases. CDR3: CASSPAMRQETQYF. CDR3 sequence (DNA): TGCGCCAGCAGCCCAGCGATGAGACAAGAGACCCAGTACTTC.

The V gene is TRBV5-1, the J gene TRBJ2-2; the D gene is possibly TRBD2 (6 bases). The CDR3 runs to 13 residues. The V end lost 0 bases, the J end lost 6 bases, and 6 bases lay between the germline ends. CDR1 is SGHRS and CDR2 is YFSETQ in the germline V gene. The CDR3 coding sequence is TGCGCCAGCAGCTTGGGGGACTCCGGGGAGCTGTTTTTT. It translates to CASSLGDSGELFF. Together with reference TRBV5-1 and TRBJ2-2, the CDR3 gives the full variable domain: KAGVTQTPRYLIKTRGQQVTLSCSPISGHRSVSWYQQTPGQGLQFLFEYFSETQRNKGNFPGRFSGRQFSNSRSEMNVSTLELGDSALYLCASSLGDSGELFFGEGSRLTVL.

The gene calls are TRBV2 and TRBJ1-1; TRBD1 might be the D (5 bases). Germline assignment: CDR1 SNHLY and CDR2 FYNNEI. This CDR3 contains 14 residues. V lost 3 bases, J lost 5 bases, and 13 bases lay in between. The CDR3 sequence is CASSDGGSRTEAFF. The DNA for the CDR3 is TGTGCCAGCAGTGATGGGGGGTCGAGAACTGAAGCTTTCTTT.

The J gene is TRBJ2-3, the V gene TRBV30, with D perhaps TRBD1 (6 bases). V gave up 7 bases and J gave up 5 bases, with 16 bases separating them. Germline values: CDR1 GTSNPN, CDR2 SVGIG (reference sequence). This CDR3 is 13 amino acids long. CDR3 amino acids: CALDSHPGDTQYF. The CDR3 coding sequence is TGTGCCTTGGACAGCCACCCGGGAGATACGCAGTATTTT.

V usage is TRBV19 and J usage is TRBJ1-1; D unresolved. Per germline, CDR1 LNHDA and CDR2 SQIVND (reference sequence). V was pared by 5 bases and J by 4 bases, with 11 bases between. The CDR3 is made up of 13 amino acids. The CDR3 coding sequence is TGTGCCAGTAGTTTGGAGGGCGGCACTGAAGCTTTCTTT. Its protein product is CASSLEGGTEAFF.

The chain recombines TRBV30 with TRBJ2-3; the D gene is possibly TRBD1 (5 bases). Germline V gives CDR1 GTSNPN, CDR2 SVGIG (reference sequence). V lost 0 bases to trimming and J lost 0 bases, with 10 bases between them. The CDR3 is made up of 15 amino acids. CDR3 nucleotides: TGTGCCTGGAGTGTACAAAAGGGGAGCACAGATACGCAGTATTTT. Amino acids: CAWSVQKGSTDTQYF. The complete variable domain, with remaining parts taken from reference TRBV30 and TRBJ2-3, reads SQTIHQWPATLVQPVGSPLSLECTVEGTSNPNLYWYRQAAGRGLQLLFYSVGIGQISSEVPQNLSASRPQDRQFILSSKKLLLSDSGFYLCAWSVQKGSTDTQYFGPGTRLTVL.

The CDR3 DNA sequence: TGTGCCAGCAGCTTTTTCAGCGGGGGGGCGGAAGAGACCCAGTACTTC. Protein product: CASSFFSGGAEETQYF. The rearrangement uses TRBV13 and TRBJ2-5; 10 bases are a match to TRBD2. CDR3 length equals 16 residues. Trimming cost V 3 bases and J 3 bases; bases outside gene matches: 7. The germline V gene has CDR1 PRHDT and CDR2 FYEKMQ (reference sequence).

V gene TRBV10-1 combines with J gene TRBJ1-1, with TRBD1 identical over 8 bases. With 0 bases clipped from V and 10 bases from J, the junction kept 4 bases outside the gene matches. CDR1 and CDR2 from the germline V gene are WNHNN and SYGVQD (reference sequence). CDR3 size: 13 residues. The CDR3 reads CASSESGQGRAFF. CDR3 DNA sequence: TGCGCCAGCAGTGAGTCAGGACAGGGAAGAGCTTTCTTT.

V and J are TRBV6-1 and TRBJ1-2, with D unclear. The germline V and J ends were trimmed by 3 bases and 3 bases, with 2 bases remaining between them. The CDR3 loop spans 11 amino acids. Germline assignment: CDR1 MNHNS and CDR2 SASEGT. Here the CDR3 reads CASSDDYGYTF. CDR3 nucleotide sequence: TGTGCCAGCAGTGACGACTATGGCTACACCTTC.